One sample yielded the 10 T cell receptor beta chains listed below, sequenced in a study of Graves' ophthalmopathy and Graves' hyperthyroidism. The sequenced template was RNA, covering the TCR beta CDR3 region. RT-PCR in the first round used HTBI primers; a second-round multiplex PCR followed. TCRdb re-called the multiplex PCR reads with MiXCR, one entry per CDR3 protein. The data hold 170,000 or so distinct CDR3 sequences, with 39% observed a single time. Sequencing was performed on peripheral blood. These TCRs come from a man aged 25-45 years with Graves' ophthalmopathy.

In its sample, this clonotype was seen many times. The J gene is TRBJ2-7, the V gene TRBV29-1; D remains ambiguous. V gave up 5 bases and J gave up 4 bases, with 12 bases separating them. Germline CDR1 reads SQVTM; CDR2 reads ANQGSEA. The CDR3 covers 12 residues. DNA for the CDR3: TGCAGCGTTACCAAGGACGGGTACGAGCAGTACTTC. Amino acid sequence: CSVTKDGYEQYF.

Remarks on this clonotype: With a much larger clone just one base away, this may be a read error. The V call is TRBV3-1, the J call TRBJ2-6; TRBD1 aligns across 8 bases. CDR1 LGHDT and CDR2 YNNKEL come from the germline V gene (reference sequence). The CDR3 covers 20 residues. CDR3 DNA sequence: TGTGCCAGCAGCCAAGGATTCTCGGGACAGGTGTACTCTGGGGCCAACGTCCTGATTTTC. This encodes CASSQGFSGQVYSGANVLIF.

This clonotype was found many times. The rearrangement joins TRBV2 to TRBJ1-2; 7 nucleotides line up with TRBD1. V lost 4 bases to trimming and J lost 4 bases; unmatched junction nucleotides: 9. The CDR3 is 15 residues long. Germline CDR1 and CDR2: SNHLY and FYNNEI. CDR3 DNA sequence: TGTGCCAGCAGTGCCGGGACAGTGAGGGGCTATGGCTACACCTTC. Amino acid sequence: CASSAGTVRGYGYTF.

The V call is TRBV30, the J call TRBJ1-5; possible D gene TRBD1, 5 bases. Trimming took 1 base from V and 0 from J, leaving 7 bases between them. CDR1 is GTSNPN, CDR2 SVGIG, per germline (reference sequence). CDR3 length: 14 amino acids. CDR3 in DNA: TGTGCCTGGAGTGACAGGTTTAGCAATCAGCCCCAGCATTTT. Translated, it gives CAWSDRFSNQPQHF. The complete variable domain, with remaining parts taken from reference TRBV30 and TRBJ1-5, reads SQTIHQWPATLVQPVGSPLSLECTVEGTSNPNLYWYRQAAGRGLQLLFYSVGIGQISSEVPQNLSASRPQDRQFILSSKKLLLSDSGFYLCAWSDRFSNQPQHFGDGTRLSIL.

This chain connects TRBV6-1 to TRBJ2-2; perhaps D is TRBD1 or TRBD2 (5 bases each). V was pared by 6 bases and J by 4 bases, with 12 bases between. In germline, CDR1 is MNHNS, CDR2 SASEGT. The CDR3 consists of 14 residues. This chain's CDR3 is CASSAARGTGELFF. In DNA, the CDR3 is TGTGCCAGCAGCGCAGCGAGGGGCACCGGGGAGCTGTTTTTT.

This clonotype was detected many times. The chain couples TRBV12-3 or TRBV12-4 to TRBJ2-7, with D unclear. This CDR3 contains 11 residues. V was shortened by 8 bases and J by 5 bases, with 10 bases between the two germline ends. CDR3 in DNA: TGTGCCAGCGGCATAACAAACGAGCAGTACTTC. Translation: CASGITNEQYF.

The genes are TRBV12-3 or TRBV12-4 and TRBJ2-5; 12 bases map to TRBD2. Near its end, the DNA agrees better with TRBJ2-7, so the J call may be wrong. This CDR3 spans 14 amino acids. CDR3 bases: TGTGCCAGCACGCTAGCGGGAGGGAGGTACGAGCAGTACTTC. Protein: CASTLAGGRYEQYF.

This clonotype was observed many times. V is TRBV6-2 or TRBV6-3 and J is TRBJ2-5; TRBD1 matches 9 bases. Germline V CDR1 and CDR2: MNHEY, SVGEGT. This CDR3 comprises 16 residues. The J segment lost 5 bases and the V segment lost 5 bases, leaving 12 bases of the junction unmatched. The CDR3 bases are TGTGCCAGCAGTGACCTCTGGGACAGGGTTGATGAGACCCAGTACTTC. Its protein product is CASSDLWDRVDETQYF.

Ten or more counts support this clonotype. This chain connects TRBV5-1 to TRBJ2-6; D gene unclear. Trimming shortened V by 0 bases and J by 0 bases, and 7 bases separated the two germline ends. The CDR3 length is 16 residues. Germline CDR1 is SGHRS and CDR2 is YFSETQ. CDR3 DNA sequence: TGCGCCAGCAGCTTGGTTAGTTTCTCTGGGGCCAACGTCCTGACTTTC. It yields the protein CASSLVSFSGANVLTF.

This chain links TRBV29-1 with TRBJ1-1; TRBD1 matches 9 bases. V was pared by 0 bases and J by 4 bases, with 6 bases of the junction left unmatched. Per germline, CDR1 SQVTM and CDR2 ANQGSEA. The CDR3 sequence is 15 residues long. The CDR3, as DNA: TGCAGCGTTGAAGAGGGGACAGGGACGACCACTGAAGCTTTCTTT. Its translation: CSVEEGTGTTTEAFF.